This entry features one T cell receptor (beta chain) sequence. Its antigen remains unidentified. Heparinised blood was drawn once per donor, averaging about 116 mL. The CDR3 extends over 15 amino acids. CDR1 is MNHEY and CDR2 is SVGAGI in the germline V gene. V lost 6 bases to trimming and J lost 2 bases; unmatched junction nucleotides: 6. The data belong to a study of beta chain features in type 1 diabetes. Findings and caveats of the study: The VDJ junctions of type 1 diabetes patients carried fewer insertions and more deletions.

All of the isolated RNA was reverse transcribed, so expressed TCRB transcripts were sequenced. Clones were sequenced by immunoSEQ multiplex PCR, and TCRdb holds only the in-frame ones, with some missing. The table has about 320,000 clones, approximately 15% seen once. The sequencing sample was made of central memory CD4+ T cells from blood. The source of this sequence is a man under 40 in good health. The chain employs TRBV6-5 and TRBJ2-1, with 8 bases aligning to TRBD2. The CDR3 DNA sequence: TGTGCCAGCAGCACCCGGGGGGGGGCCTACAATGAGCAGTTCTTC. Translated, it gives CASSTRGGAYNEQFF.